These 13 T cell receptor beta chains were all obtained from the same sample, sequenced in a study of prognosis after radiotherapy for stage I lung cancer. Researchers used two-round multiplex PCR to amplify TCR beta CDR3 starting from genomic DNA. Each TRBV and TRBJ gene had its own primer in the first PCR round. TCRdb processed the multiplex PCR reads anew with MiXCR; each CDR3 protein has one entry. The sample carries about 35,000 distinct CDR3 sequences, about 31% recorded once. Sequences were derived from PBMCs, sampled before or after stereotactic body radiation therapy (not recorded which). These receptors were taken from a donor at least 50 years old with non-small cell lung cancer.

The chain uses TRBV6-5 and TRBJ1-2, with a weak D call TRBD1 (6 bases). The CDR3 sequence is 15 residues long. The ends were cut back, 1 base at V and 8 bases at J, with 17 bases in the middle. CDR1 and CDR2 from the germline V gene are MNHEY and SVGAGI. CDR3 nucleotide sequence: TGTGCCAGCAGTTACTTTTCCGAGGCCGGACAGGGCTACACCTTC. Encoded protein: CASSYFSEAGQGYTF.

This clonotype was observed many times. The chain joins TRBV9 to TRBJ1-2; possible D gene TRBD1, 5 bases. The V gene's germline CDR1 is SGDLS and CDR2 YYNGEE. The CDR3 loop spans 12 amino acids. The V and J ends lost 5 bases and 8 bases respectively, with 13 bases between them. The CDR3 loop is CASSERGDGYTF. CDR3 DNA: TGTGCCAGCAGTGAAAGAGGGGACGGCTACACCTTC.

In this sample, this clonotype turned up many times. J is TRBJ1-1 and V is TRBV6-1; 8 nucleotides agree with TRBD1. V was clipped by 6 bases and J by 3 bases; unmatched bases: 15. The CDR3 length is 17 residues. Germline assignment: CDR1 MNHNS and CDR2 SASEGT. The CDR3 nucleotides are TGTGCCAGCAGACCCGGACAGGGAGAAGTGAGGTACACTGAAGCTTTCTTT. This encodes CASRPGQGEVRYTEAFF.

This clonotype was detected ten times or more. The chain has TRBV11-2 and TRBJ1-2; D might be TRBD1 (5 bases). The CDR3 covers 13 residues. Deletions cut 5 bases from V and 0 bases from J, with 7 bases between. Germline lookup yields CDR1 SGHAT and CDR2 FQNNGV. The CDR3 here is CASSVTANYGYTF. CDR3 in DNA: TGTGCCAGCAGCGTGACAGCTAACTATGGCTACACCTTC. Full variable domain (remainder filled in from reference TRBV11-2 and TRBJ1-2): EAGVAQSPRYKIIEKRQSVAFWCNPISGHATLYWYQQILGQGPKLLIQFQNNGVVDDSQLPKDRFSAERLKGVDSTLKIQPAKLEDSAVYLCASSVTANYGYTFGSGTRLTVV.

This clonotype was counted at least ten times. In DNA, the CDR3 is TGTGCCAGCTCACCACAAAACAGGGGAAGCAATCAGCCCCAGCATTTT. Protein sequence: CASSPQNRGSNQPQHF. This rearrangement joins TRBV18 to TRBJ1-5, with TRBD1 matching 7 bases. Losses at the gene ends were 1 base for V and 1 base for J; bases not matched to a gene: 4. Germline V gives CDR1 KGHSH, CDR2 LQKENI. This CDR3 has 16 residues.

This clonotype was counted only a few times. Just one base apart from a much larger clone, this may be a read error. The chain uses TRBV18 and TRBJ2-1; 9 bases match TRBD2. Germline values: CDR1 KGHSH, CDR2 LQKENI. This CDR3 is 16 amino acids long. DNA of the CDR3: TGTGCCAGCTCACCAAGGACTAGCGTATCCCAAAATGGGCAGTTCTTC. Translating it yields CASSPRTSVSQNGQFF.

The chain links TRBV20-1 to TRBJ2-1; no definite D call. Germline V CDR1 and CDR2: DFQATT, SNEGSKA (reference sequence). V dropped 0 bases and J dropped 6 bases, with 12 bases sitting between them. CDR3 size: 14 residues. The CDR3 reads CSARDRPSPNEQFF. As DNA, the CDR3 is TGCAGTGCTAGAGATCGTCCTAGTCCCAATGAGCAGTTCTTC.

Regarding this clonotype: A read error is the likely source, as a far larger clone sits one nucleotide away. CDR3 nucleotides: TGTGCCAGCGGATACAGGGGGGATTCACCCCTCCACTTT. It codes for CASGYRGDSPLHF. The V and J genes are TRBV6-8 and TRBJ1-6, with 8 bases fitting TRBD1. The CDR3 spans 13 residues. The ends lost 8 bases at V and 8 bases at J; junction bases unmatched: 5. Germline V CDR1 and CDR2: MNHGY, SAAAGT.

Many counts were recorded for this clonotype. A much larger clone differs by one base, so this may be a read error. CDR3 bases: TGTGCCTGCAGTGAAGTGGCAGGGCTCTATAATTCACCCCTCCACTTT. Its protein product is CACSEVAGLYNSPLHF. The gene calls are TRBV6-1 and TRBJ1-6, with a weak D call TRBD1 (5 bases). CDR1 is MNHNS, CDR2 SASEGT, per germline. This CDR3 comprises 16 residues.

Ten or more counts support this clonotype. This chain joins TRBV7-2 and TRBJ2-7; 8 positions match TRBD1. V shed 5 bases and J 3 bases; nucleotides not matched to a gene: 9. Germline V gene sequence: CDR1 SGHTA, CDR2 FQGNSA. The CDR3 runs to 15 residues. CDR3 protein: CASSPGTGRNYEQYF. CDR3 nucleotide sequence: TGTGCCAGCAGCCCCGGGACAGGACGGAACTACGAGCAGTACTTC.

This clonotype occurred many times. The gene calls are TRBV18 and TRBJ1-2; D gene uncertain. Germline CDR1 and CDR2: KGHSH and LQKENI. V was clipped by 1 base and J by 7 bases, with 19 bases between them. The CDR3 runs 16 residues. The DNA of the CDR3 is TGTGCCAGCTCACCACGTTCAGGACTGAATTTGGCTGGCTACACCTTC. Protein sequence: CASSPRSGLNLAGYTF.

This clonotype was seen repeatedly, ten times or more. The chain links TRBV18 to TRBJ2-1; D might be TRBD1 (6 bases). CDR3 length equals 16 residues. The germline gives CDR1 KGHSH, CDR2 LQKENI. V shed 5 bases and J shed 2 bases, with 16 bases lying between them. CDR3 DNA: TGTGCCAGCTCATCGACACAGGGCTCTACCTACAATGAGCAGTTCTTC. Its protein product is CASSSTQGSTYNEQFF.

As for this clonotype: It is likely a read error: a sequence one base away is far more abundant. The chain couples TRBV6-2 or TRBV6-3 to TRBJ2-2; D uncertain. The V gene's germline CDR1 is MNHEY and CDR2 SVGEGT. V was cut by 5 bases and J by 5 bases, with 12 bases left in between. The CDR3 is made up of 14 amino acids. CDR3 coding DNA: TGTGCCAGCAGTCCAGACATGGCTACCGGGGAGCTGTTTTTT. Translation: CASSPDMATGELFF.